This record concerns one T cell receptor beta chain sequence. As yet, its antigen is unknown. CDR1 and CDR2 from the germline V gene are MDHEN and SYDVKM. This CDR3 contains 17 residues. Trimming cost V 5 bases and J 3 bases; bases outside gene matches: 12. This record comes from a study of T cell responses to AZD1222 COVID-19 vaccine. Findings of the study overall: Among those given AZD1222, only six or seven were seropositive at baseline.

Sequenced by immunoSEQ multiplex PCR; TCRdb stores in-frame clones only, minus some. The sample includes about 150,000 clones, 75% to 90% of them seen just once. This TCR was recovered from an adult who had recovered from COVID-19. This chain joins TRBV28 and TRBJ1-2, with 10 nucleotides matching TRBD1. The specimen was peripheral blood, collected after recovery from COVID-19. The CDR3 is CASSPRTGGSLDYGYTF. CDR3 nucleotide sequence: TGTGCCAGCAGTCCTCGGACAGGGGGGTCCCTAGACTATGGCTACACCTTC.